The 19 T cell receptor beta chains presented below share a single source sample, sequenced in a study of identical twins. MiXCR was run by TCRdb on the 5' RACE reads, yielding one entry per CDR3 protein. The repertoire holds about 200,000 distinct CDR3 sequences, with approximately 7.1% as singletons. The sample was also linked to a second study, of T cells expressing NK-cell markers.

The source material was CD8+ T cells sorted from blood. Source of these receptors: a woman younger than 30 in good health.

This clonotype was seen repeatedly, ten times or more. The chain has TRBV29-1 and TRBJ2-3; possibly TRBD1 for D (6 bases). Germline-derived CDR1 and CDR2 are SQVTM and ANQGSEA. V lost 7 bases and J lost 5, with 10 bases in between. CDR3 length equals 11 residues. Here the CDR3 DNA reads TGCAGCGCCCAGGGGATAGATACGCAGTATTTT. Its translation is CSAQGIDTQYF.

V is TRBV20-1 and J is TRBJ2-2, with TRBD1 as a possible D gene (7 bases). V lost 6 bases and J 8 bases, leaving 19 bases between the germline ends. CDR3 length equals 14 residues. The germline gives CDR1 DFQATT, CDR2 SNEGSKA (reference sequence). The CDR3 is CSAWNRGGLGELFF. CDR3 DNA sequence: TGCAGTGCCTGGAACAGGGGAGGTCTAGGGGAGCTGTTTTTT.

This clonotype was observed a handful of times. CDR3 sequence: CSASAPGQPKAFF. The CDR3 nucleotides read TGCAGTGCTAGTGCGCCAGGGCAACCTAAAGCTTTCTTT. This chain connects TRBV20-1 to TRBJ1-1; D perhaps matches TRBD1 (5 bases). CDR1 is DFQATT and CDR2 is SNEGSKA in the germline V gene (reference sequence). The V and J ends lost 3 bases and 9 bases respectively, with 17 bases between them. The CDR3 extends over 13 amino acids.

This chain connects TRBV6-5 to TRBJ2-6; TRBD1 is a possible D gene (6 bases). This CDR3 spans 17 amino acids. Germline CDR1 and CDR2: MNHEY and SVGAGI. Trimming removed 0 bases from V and 0 bases from J, with 9 bases in between. The chain's CDR3 is CASSYSGAISGANVLTF. CDR3 DNA: TGTGCCAGCAGTTACTCGGGGGCCATCTCTGGGGCCAACGTCCTGACTTTC.

There are a few counts of this clonotype. The V gene is TRBV7-6, the J gene TRBJ2-7; 10 bases match TRBD2. After removal of 5 bases from V and 5 bases from J, the junction contained 9 bases not matched to a gene. CDR1 is SGHVS, CDR2 FNYEAQ, per germline. The CDR3 totals 15 residues. Here the CDR3 DNA reads TGTGCCAGCAGCCCGAGACTAGCGGGTGGCGACGAGCAGTACTTC. Translating it yields CASSPRLAGGDEQYF.

CDR3 residues: CASSHPQGPSTGELFF. DNA for the CDR3: TGTGCCAGCAGTCACCCTCAGGGTCCGTCTACCGGGGAGCTGTTTTTT. V gene TRBV6-5 combines with J gene TRBJ2-2; TRBD1 is a possible D gene (5 bases). The V and J ends lost 5 bases and 5 bases respectively, with 18 bases between them. The CDR3 length is 16 residues. Germline lookup yields CDR1 MNHEY and CDR2 SVGAGI.

J is TRBJ2-5 and V is TRBV3-1; TRBD2 matches 12 bases. The junction had 5 bases not matched to a gene; V was cut back by 1 base and J by 5 bases. The CDR3 contains 16 residues. The germline V gene encodes CDR1 LGHDT and CDR2 YNNKEL (reference sequence). The CDR3 region is CASSQVIGTSGETQYF. DNA for the CDR3: TGTGCCAGCAGCCAAGTTATAGGGACTAGCGGGGAGACCCAGTACTTC.

This clonotype was found a few times. This chain uses TRBV7-8 with TRBJ2-1, with 15 positions matching TRBD2. The ends lost 5 bases at V and 1 base at J; junction bases unmatched: 6. The V gene's germline CDR1 is SGHVS and CDR2 FQNEAQ. The length of the CDR3 is 18 residues. As DNA, the CDR3 is TGTGCCAGCAGCCCATCTGGACTAGCGGGAGGGTCCTACAATGAGCAGTTCTTC. Translated: CASSPSGLAGGSYNEQFF.

CDR3 in amino acids: CSARASAGANVLTF. The CDR3 coding sequence is TGCAGTGCTAGGGCCTCTGCTGGGGCCAACGTCCTGACTTTC. V and J are TRBV20-1 and TRBJ2-6; D remains unclear. Germline assignment: CDR1 DFQATT and CDR2 SNEGSKA (reference sequence). CDR3 length: 14 amino acids. Trimming cost V 3 bases and J 2 bases, with 8 bases left between them.

This clonotype was observed a handful of times. CDR3 nucleotides: TGTGCCAGTAGTGACAGGCCCCTAGCCCAGCATTTT. Translating it yields CASSDRPLAQHF. The chain carries TRBV19 and TRBJ1-5; D may be TRBD1 (6 bases). The germline V gene has CDR1 LNHDA and CDR2 SQIVND (reference sequence). Trimming pared 5 bases from V and 11 bases from J, leaving 13 bases between. The CDR3 runs 12 residues. The entire variable domain, with the rest obtained from reference TRBV19 and TRBJ1-5, is as follows: DGGITQSPKYLFRKEGQNVTLSCEQNLNHDAMYWYRQDPGQGLRLIYYSQIVNDFQKGDIAEGYSVSREKKESFPLTVTSAQKNPTAFYLCASSDRPLAQHFGDGTRLSIL.

This clonotype has a handful of counts. This chain connects TRBV5-8 to TRBJ1-2; D is uncertain. Germline CDR1 is SGHTS and CDR2 is YDEGEE. Deletions cut 5 bases from V and 5 bases from J, with 16 bases between. This CDR3 spans 14 amino acids. Written as DNA, the CDR3 is TGTGCCAGCAGTGTTCAAGGTGTATTTTATGGCTACACCTTC. This sequence encodes CASSVQGVFYGYTF.

This clonotype was detected only a few times. The J gene is TRBJ2-1, the V gene TRBV20-1; TRBD1 aligns across 11 bases. Per germline, CDR1 DFQATT and CDR2 SNEGSKA (reference sequence). The ends lost 6 bases at V and 5 bases at J; junction bases unmatched: 6. The CDR3 sequence is 14 residues long. The CDR3 sequence: CSAAGQGANNEQFF. The DNA of the CDR3 is TGCAGTGCGGCCGGACAGGGGGCGAACAATGAGCAGTTCTTC.

The CDR3 here is CASPDKSYGYTF. CDR3 in DNA: TGTGCCAGCCCTGACAAAAGCTATGGCTACACCTTC. The chain combines TRBV2 with TRBJ1-2; D gene unclear. Germline assignment: CDR1 SNHLY and CDR2 FYNNEI. The CDR3 has 12 amino acids. Trimming pared 8 bases from V and 4 bases from J, leaving 11 bases between.

The table lists this clonotype with a few counts. The genes are TRBV28 and TRBJ1-1; 7 bases line up with TRBD1. Looked up from germline, CDR1 is MDHEN and CDR2 is SYDVKM. This CDR3 spans 13 amino acids. V dropped 5 bases and J dropped 11; count of bases not matched to a gene: 11. The CDR3 DNA sequence: TGTGCCAGCAGTCCCCCGACAGGGAGCAGGGCTTTCTTT. Protein product: CASSPPTGSRAFF.

This chain connects TRBV27 to TRBJ2-3; D is unresolved. CDR3 length: 14 amino acids. V was trimmed by 6 bases and J by 0 bases, leaving 10 bases between them. Looked up from germline, CDR1 is MNHEY and CDR2 is SMNVEV (reference sequence). This CDR3 is CASRPGFSTDTQYF. As DNA, the CDR3 is TGTGCCAGCAGACCCGGTTTTAGCACAGATACGCAGTATTTT.

This clonotype has at least ten counts. The gene calls are TRBV27 and TRBJ2-4; D possibly matches TRBD1 or TRBD2 (6 bases each). The CDR3 length is 15 residues. Germline assignment: CDR1 MNHEY and CDR2 SMNVEV (reference sequence). V was clipped by 6 bases and J by 1 base, with 13 bases between them. The CDR3 here is CASRRQGGAKNIQYF. The CDR3 DNA reads TGTGCCAGCAGACGACAAGGGGGGGCCAAAAACATTCAGTACTTC.

V usage is TRBV20-1 and J usage is TRBJ1-2; a weak D match, TRBD1 (6 bases). V dropped 4 bases and J dropped 6 bases, with 12 bases sitting between them. From germline, CDR1 is DFQATT and CDR2 SNEGSKA (reference sequence). The length of the CDR3 is 12 residues. The CDR3 spells CSAKGGRDGYTF. DNA of the CDR3: TGCAGTGCTAAAGGGGGGCGTGATGGCTACACCTTC.

This clonotype was recorded many times. The chain recombines TRBV13 with TRBJ2-5; 9 bases fit TRBD2. The CDR3 runs to 16 residues. Germline CDR1 and CDR2: PRHDT and FYEKMQ (reference sequence). V shed 4 bases, J shed 5 bases, and the junction held 11 bases outside the gene matches. CDR3 bases: TGTGCCAGCAGCTCCCTCGGGGCGGGGGGGCTTGAGACCCAGTACTTC. Its protein product is CASSSLGAGGLETQYF.

This clonotype has just a few counts. The V call is TRBV5-5, the J call TRBJ2-3; tentatively, D is TRBD1 or TRBD2 (6 bases each). CDR1 is SGHKS, CDR2 YYEKEE, per germline (reference sequence). V was cut by 4 bases and J by 6 bases, with 18 bases left in between. The CDR3 has 15 residues. CDR3 loop: CASSPAQTGADTQYF. CDR3 DNA: TGTGCCAGCAGCCCCGCTCAGACGGGGGCCGATACGCAGTATTTT.